This T cell receptor (beta chain) was sequenced for a study of blood T cell repertoires in COVID-19. Study details: Acute and convalescent COVID-19 samples came from the United States, Italy and Spain.

CDR3 length: 14 amino acids. The V end lost 5 bases, the J end lost 0 bases, and 10 bases lay between the germline ends. Germline V CDR1 and CDR2: LNHDA, SQIVND (reference sequence). Profiling relied on immunoSEQ multiplex PCR, and the TCRdb table lists in-frame clones only, not all of them. The sample has a few hundred thousand clones, about 90% seen once. Sequences were obtained from PBMCs or T cells enriched from blood (not recorded which). This clonotype originated in a human donor in a cohort exposed to, infected with or recovered from COVID-19 (not recorded which). The donor label of this sample is uncertain. The gene calls are TRBV19 and TRBJ1-1; D is uncertain. Written as DNA, the CDR3 is TGTGCCAGTAGTTATGGCGGCCTGAACACTGAAGCTTTCTTT. It specifies CASSYGGLNTEAFF.